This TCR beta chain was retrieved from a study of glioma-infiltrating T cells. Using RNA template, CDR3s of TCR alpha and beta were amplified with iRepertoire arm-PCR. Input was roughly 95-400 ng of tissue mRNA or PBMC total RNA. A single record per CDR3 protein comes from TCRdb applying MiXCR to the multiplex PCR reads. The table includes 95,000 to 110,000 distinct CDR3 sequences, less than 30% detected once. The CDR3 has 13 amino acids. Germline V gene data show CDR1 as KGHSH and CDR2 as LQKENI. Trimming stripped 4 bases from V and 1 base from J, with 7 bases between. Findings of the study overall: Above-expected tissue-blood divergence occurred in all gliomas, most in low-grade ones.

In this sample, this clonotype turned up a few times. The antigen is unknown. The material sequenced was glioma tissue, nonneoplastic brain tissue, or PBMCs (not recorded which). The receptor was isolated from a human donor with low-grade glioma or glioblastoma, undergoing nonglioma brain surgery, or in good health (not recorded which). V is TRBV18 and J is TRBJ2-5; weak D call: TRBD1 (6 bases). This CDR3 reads CASSRDIQETQYF. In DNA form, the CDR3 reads TGTGCCAGCTCACGGGACATCCAAGAGACCCAGTACTTC.